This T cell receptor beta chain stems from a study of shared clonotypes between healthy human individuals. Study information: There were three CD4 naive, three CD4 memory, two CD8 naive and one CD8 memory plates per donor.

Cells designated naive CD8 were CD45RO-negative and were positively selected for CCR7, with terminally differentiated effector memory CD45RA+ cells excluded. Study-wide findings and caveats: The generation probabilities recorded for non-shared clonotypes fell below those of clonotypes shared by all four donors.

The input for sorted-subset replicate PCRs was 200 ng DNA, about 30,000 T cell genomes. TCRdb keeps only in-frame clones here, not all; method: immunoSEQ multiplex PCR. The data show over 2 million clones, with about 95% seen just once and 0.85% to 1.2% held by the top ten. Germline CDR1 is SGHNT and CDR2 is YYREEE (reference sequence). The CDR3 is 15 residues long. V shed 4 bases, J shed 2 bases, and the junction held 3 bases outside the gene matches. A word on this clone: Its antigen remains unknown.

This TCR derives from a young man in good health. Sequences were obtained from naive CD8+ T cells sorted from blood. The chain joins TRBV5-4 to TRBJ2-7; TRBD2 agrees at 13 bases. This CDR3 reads CASSLGTSGTYEQYF. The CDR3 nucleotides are TGTGCCAGCAGCCTCGGGACTAGCGGGACCTACGAGCAGTACTTC.